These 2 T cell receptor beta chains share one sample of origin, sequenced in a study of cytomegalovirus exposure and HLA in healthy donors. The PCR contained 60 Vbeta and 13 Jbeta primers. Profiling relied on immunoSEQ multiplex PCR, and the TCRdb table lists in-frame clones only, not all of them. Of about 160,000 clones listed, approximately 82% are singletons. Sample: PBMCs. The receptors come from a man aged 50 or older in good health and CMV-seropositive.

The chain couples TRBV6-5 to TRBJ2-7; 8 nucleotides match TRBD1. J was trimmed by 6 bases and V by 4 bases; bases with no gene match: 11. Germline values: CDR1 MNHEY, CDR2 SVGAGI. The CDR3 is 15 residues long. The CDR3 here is CASSSDRAPLGEQYV. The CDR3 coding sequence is TGTGCCAGCAGTTCGGACAGGGCCCCACTGGGCGAGCAGTACGTC.

The CDR3 protein is CASSSQNQPQHF. CDR3 in DNA: TGTGCCAGCAGCTCTCAGAATCAGCCCCAGCATTTT. The chain combines TRBV7-9 with TRBJ1-5; D is ambiguous. Trimming took 4 bases from V and 4 from J, leaving 5 bases between them. Germline V gene data show CDR1 as SEHNR and CDR2 as FQNEAQ (reference sequence). This CDR3 is built from 12 residues.